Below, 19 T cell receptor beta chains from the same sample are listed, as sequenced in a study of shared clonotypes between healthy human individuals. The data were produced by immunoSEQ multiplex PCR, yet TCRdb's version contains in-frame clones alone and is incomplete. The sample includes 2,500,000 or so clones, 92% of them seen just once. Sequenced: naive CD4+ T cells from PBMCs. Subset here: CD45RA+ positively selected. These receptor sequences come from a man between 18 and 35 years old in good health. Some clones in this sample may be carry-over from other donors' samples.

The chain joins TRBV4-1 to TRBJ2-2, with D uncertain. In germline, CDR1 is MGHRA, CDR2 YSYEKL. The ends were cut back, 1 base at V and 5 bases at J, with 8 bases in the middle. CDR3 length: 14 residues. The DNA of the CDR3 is TGCGCCAGCAGCCAAGTGTTCGGGACCGGGGAGCTGTTTTTT. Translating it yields CASSQVFGTGELFF.

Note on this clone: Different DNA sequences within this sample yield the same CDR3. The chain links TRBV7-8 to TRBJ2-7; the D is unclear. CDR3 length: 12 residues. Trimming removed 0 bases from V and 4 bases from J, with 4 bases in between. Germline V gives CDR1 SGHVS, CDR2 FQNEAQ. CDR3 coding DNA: TGTGCCAGCAGCTTAGCCCGTTACGAGCAGTACTTC. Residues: CASSLARYEQYF. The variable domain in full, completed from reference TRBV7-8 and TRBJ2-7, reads GAGVSQSPRYKVAKRGQDVALRCDPISGHVSLFWYQQALGQGPEFLTYFQNEAQLDKSGLPSDRFFAERPEGSVSTLKIQRTQQEDSAVYLCASSLARYEQYFGPGTRLTVT.

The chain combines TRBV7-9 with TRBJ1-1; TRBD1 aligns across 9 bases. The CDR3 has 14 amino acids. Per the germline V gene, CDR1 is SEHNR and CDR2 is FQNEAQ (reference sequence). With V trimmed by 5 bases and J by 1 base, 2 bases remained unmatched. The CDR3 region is CASSAQGANTEAFF. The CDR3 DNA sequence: TGTGCCAGCAGCGCACAGGGGGCGAACACTGAAGCTTTCTTT.

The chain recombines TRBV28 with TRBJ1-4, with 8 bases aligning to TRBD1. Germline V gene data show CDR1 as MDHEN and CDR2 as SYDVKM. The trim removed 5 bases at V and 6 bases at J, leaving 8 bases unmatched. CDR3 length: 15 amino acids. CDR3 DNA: TGTGCCAGCAGTCCGACAGGGGCCAGGGATGAAAAACTGTTTTTT. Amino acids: CASSPTGARDEKLFF.

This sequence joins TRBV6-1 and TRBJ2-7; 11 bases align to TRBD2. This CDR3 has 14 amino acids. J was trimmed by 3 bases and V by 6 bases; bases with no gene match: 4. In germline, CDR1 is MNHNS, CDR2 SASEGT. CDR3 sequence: CASRDTSGSYEQYF. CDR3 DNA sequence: TGTGCCAGCAGGGATACTAGCGGGAGCTACGAGCAGTACTTC.

Here the CDR3 DNA reads TGTGCCAGCTCACCCTCCGACAGGGCCCACAATGAGCAGTTCTTC. Protein product: CASSPSDRAHNEQFF. The genes are TRBV18 and TRBJ2-1; 7 bases are shared with TRBD1. Germline CDR1 is KGHSH and CDR2 is LQKENI. This CDR3 has 15 amino acids. J was trimmed by 5 bases and V by 3 bases; bases with no gene match: 7.

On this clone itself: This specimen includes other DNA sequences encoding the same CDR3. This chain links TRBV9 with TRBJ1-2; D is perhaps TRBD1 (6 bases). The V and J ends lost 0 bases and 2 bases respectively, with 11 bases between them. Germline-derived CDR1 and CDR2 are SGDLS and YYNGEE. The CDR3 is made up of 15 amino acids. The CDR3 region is CASSVGGQGNYGYTF. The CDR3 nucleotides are TGTGCCAGCAGCGTAGGGGGGCAAGGAAACTATGGCTACACCTTC.

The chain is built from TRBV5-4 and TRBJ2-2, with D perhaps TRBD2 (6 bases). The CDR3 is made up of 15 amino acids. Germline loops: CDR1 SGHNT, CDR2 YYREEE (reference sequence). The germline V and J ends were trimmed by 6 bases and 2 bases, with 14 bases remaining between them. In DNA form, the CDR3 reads TGTGCCAGCAAGTCCGGGACTGCAAACACCGGGGAGCTGTTTTTT. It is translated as CASKSGTANTGELFF.

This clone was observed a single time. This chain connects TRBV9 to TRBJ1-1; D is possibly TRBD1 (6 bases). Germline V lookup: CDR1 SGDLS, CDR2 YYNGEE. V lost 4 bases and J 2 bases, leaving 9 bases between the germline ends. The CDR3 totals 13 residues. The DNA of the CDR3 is TGTGCCAGCAGCTTACAGGGAAACACTGAAGCTTTCTTT. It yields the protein CASSLQGNTEAFF.

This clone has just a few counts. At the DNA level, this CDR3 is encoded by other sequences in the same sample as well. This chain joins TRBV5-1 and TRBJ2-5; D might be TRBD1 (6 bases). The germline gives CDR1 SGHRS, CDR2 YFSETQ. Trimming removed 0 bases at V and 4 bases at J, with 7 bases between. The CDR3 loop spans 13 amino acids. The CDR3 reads CASSLGGPETQYF. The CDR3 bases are TGCGCCAGCAGCTTGGGGGGGCCAGAGACCCAGTACTTC. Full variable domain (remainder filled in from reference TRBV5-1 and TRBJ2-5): KAGVTQTPRYLIKTRGQQVTLSCSPISGHRSVSWYQQTPGQGLQFLFEYFSETQRNKGNFPGRFSGRQFSNSRSEMNVSTLELGDSALYLCASSLGGPETQYFGPGTRLLVL.

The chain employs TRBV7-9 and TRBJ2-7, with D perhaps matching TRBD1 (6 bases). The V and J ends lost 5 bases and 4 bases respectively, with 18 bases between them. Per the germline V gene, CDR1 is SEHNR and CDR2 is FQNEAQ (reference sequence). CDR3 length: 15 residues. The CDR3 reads CASSPPGGVGYEQYF. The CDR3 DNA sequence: TGTGCCAGCAGCCCCCCTGGGGGCGTCGGGTACGAGCAGTACTTC.

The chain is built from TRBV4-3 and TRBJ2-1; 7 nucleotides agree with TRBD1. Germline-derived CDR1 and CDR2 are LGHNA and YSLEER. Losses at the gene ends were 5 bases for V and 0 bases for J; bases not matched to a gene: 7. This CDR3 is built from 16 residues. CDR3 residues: CASSVRGGSSYNEQFF. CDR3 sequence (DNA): TGCGCCAGCAGCGTCCGAGGGGGCAGCTCCTACAATGAGCAGTTCTTC.

Here the CDR3 DNA reads TGTGCCAGCAGCGCCAGGGGCCGCACTGAAGCTTTCTTT. Translating gives CASSARGRTEAFF. J is TRBJ1-1 and V is TRBV7-9; D might be TRBD1 (6 bases). Germline lookup yields CDR1 SEHNR and CDR2 FQNEAQ (reference sequence). The CDR3 has 13 residues. The V and J ends lost 5 bases and 4 bases respectively, with 11 bases between them.

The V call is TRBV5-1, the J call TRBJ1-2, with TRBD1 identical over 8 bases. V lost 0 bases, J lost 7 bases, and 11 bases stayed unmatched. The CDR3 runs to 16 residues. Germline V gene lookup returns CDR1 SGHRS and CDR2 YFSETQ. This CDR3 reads CASSLGQGATASGYTF. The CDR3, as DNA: TGCGCCAGCAGCTTGGGGCAGGGGGCGACGGCTAGTGGCTACACCTTC.

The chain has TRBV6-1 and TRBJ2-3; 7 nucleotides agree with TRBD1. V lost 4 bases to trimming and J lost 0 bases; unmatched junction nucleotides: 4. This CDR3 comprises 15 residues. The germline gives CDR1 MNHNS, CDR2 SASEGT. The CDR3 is CASSGGTESTDTQYF. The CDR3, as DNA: TGTGCCAGCAGTGGAGGGACAGAAAGCACAGATACGCAGTATTTT.

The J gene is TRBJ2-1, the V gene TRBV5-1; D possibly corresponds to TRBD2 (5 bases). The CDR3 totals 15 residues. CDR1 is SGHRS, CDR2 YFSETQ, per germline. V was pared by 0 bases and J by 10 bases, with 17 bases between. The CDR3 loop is CASSLVASRSEEQFF. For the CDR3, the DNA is TGCGCCAGCAGCTTGGTGGCTAGCAGGTCGGAGGAGCAGTTCTTC.

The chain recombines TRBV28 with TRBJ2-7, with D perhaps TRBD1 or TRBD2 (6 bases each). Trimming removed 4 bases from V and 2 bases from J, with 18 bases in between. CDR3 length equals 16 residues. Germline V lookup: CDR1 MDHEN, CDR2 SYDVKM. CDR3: CASSSGGGGRAYEQYF. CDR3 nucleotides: TGTGCCAGCAGTTCCGGAGGTGGGGGGCGAGCCTACGAGCAGTACTTC.

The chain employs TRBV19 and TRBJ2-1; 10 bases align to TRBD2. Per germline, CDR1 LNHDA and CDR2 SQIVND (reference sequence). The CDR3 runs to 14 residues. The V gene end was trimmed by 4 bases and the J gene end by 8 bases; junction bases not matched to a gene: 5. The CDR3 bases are TGTGCCAGTAGTAGGTCTAGCGGGAGCTATGAGCAGTTCTTC. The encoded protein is CASSRSSGSYEQFF.

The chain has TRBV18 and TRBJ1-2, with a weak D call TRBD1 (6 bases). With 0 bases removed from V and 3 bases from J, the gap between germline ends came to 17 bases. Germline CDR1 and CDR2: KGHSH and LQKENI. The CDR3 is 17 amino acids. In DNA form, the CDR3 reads TGTGCCAGCTCACCACCGGTCTTCGGTGGGGGCCACTATGGCTACACCTTC. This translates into CASSPPVFGGGHYGYTF.